The rows below give T cell receptor beta chains drawn from one sample of a study of vaccination effects on CD4 cells after COVID-19. Profiled with immunoSEQ multiplex PCR; TCRdb holds only in-frame clones, not every one. This table holds about 66,000 clones, around 80% found once. Their antigens remain unidentified. Sequenced material: CD4+ T cells from PBMCs cultured without peptide, taken after COVID-19 vaccination. Source of these receptors: a human donor who received a COVID-19 vaccine. CDR3s include the opening cysteine and the closing phenylalanine or tryptophan. The order of the fields is J gene, V gene, CDR3 protein.

J gene: TRBJ1-3; V gene: TRBV4-1; CDR3 protein: CASSQTRDFGNTIYF
J gene: TRBJ1-6; V gene: TRBV5-6; CDR3 protein: CASSRGVGSPLHF
J gene: TRBJ1-5; V gene: TRBV19; CDR3 protein: CASRTGDRDTQPQHF
J gene: TRBJ2-2; V gene: TRBV18; CDR3 protein: CASSQLGQGNTGELFF
J gene: TRBJ1-2; V gene: TRBV18; CDR3 protein: CASSPPGGGNYGYTF
J gene: TRBJ1-4; V gene: TRBV5-1; CDR3 protein: CASSIGADEKLFF
J gene: TRBJ1-5; V gene: TRBV6-5; CDR3 protein: CASTRGEGQPQHF
J gene: TRBJ2-1; V gene: TRBV6-2/TRBV6-3; CDR3 protein: CASSTYNEQFF
J gene: TRBJ2-2; V gene: TRBV18; CDR3 protein: CASSPPEKPVNTGELFF
J gene: TRBJ1-3; V gene: TRBV20-1; CDR3 protein: CSASPPPGNTIYF
J gene: TRBJ1-1; V gene: TRBV4-3; CDR3 protein: CASSQDRDITAFF
J gene: TRBJ1-2; V gene: TRBV3-1/TRBV3-2; CDR3 protein: CASSQPGATNYGYTF
J gene: TRBJ1-2; V gene: TRBV6-5; CDR3 protein: CASIGGGYGYTF
J gene: TRBJ1-2; V gene: TRBV5-1; CDR3 protein: CASSWGQGSGYTF
J gene: TRBJ2-5; V gene: TRBV6-1; CDR3 protein: CASSEGIGRGAKTQYF
J gene: TRBJ2-4; V gene: TRBV6-6; CDR3 protein: CASSPRSSGGAGAKNIQYF
J gene: TRBJ1-6; V gene: TRBV5-3; CDR3 protein: CARERGDWGSPLHF
J gene: TRBJ1-2; V gene: TRBV7-9; CDR3 protein: CASSSTTTGGESGGYTF
J gene: TRBJ1-5; V gene: TRBV6-6; CDR3 protein: CASSLEGPQHF
J gene: TRBJ1-4; V gene: TRBV6-6; CDR3 protein: CASKYRTGVANEKLFF
J gene: TRBJ2-5; V gene: TRBV5-8; CDR3 protein: CASPVIPGTGGDRLQETQYF
J gene: TRBJ2-1; V gene: TRBV10-2; CDR3 protein: CASSRGLPKNEQFF
J gene: TRBJ2-4; V gene: TRBV6-2/TRBV6-3; CDR3 protein: CASSYLAHGLAKNIQYF
J gene: TRBJ1-6; V gene: TRBV24-1; CDR3 protein: CATRGDVDNSPLHF
J gene: TRBJ2-2; V gene: TRBV5-1; CDR3 protein: CASSSRQGGTGELFF
J gene: TRBJ1-2; V gene: TRBV6-5; CDR3 protein: CASSYGRTPSNYGYTF
J gene: TRBJ2-5; V gene: TRBV30; CDR3 protein: CAWSGTETQYF
J gene: TRBJ1-2; V gene: TRBV19; CDR3 protein: CASRQGKYGYTF
J gene: TRBJ1-2; V gene: TRBV14; CDR3 protein: CASSQAVGSSYGYTF
J gene: TRBJ1-2; V gene: TRBV6-5; CDR3 protein: CASRRTDNYGYTF
J gene: TRBJ2-5; V gene: TRBV30; CDR3 protein: CAWSVARGGGTQYF
J gene: TRBJ2-2; V gene: TRBV4-1; CDR3 protein: CASSPLVYTGELFF